This T cell receptor (beta chain) was retrieved from a study of blood T cell repertoires in COVID-19 (dated by TCRdb to the early 2020s). Context from the whole study: Collaborator samples came from the United States, Italy and Spain and covered acute and convalescent phases of COVID-19. The prospective study material was composed of cDNA or gDNA derived from T cells, B-cell-depleted T cells, or PBMCs. Deeply sampled blood TCRbeta repertoires from subjects exposed to, actively infected with, or recovered from COVID-19 were included in the dataset. The repertoires were released in a freely available public database meant as a resource for research on the immune response to SARS-CoV-2. Samples came from the ongoing ImmuneRACE study (first 160 participants) plus 1,254 subjects from 6 global collaborators. Nearly every sample came with metadata listing a de-identified subject ID, COVID-19 status, age in years and sex. HLA class I and class II types, where available, came from metadata supplied by the sample provider rather than from assay-based typing. Summary of the overall study and its limitations: Clinical and demographic metadata were provided uncurated, with the amount varying by source and participant.

Spanning cysteine to phenylalanine, the CDR3 consists of 14 amino acids. Only CDR3 DNA is held: 42 bases, read in frame from base 1. Looking up the germline V gene yields CDR1 MNHEY and CDR2 SVGAGI. Trimming takes 6 bases off V and 3 bases off J; junction bases not matched to a gene: 7. About this clone: Its binding antigen is unknown. There are no base qualities to consult, and no much larger clone falls within one base.

TCRbeta CDR3 regions were amplified from genomic DNA using the immunoSEQ Assay, a bias-controlled multiplex PCR. In the paper's pipeline: Within the assay, amplification of reference gene primers was used to estimate how many nucleated cells each sample contained. Sequence reads were collapsed and filtered to measure the absolute abundance of every unique TCRbeta CDR3 rearrangement. For each sample, productive Simpson clonality was calculated by taking the square root of Simpson's diversity index across productive rearrangements. TCRdb provides this immuneACCESS table in a form limited to in-frame rearrangements. Some clones are lacking; in checked studies, under half of them reflect an unresolved V gene, and why the rest are absent is not known. V, J and clone size reflect that table, while D and trimming were determined from the DNA. Across this sample there are roughly 260,000 clones, with roughly 82% seen only once. The ten largest clones add up to about 4.4% of the sample.

Collaborating institutions collected whole blood in K2EDTA tubes following their own protocols. Collaborator samples were shipped for TCRbeta analysis as frozen whole blood, isolated PBMCs, or DNA extracted from either sample type. This receptor was identified in a woman in her 70s with acute or convalescent COVID-19. The V and J genes are TRBV6-5 and TRBJ2-7; 8 of the junction bases match TRBD1. The material sequenced was peripheral blood. The CDR3 reads as follows: CASRREQGGYEQYF. The DNA is TGTGCCAGCAGACGAGAACAGGGGGGCTACGAGCAGTACTTC.